This T cell receptor (beta chain) was retrieved from a study of shared clonotypes between healthy human individuals. Of note for this clone: The target antigen is unknown.

Repertoires were generated with immunoSEQ multiplex PCR, while TCRdb's copy carries only in-frame clones and drops some. The table lists 1.6 million or so clones, roughly 95% of them singletons. The study separated CD4+ cells into CD45RA+ naive and CD45RA-negative memory subsets. Study-wide findings and caveats: Owing to a small donor count, the genetic and exposure-history diversity represented was limited. Clonotype sharing levels among donors were expected to vary with sequencing depth.

Sequences were obtained from naive CD4+ T cells sorted from blood. Regarding subset: CD45RA+ positively selected. The TCR sequence derives from a man under 40 in good health.

The CDR3 bases are TGTGCCAGCGAGAGGACTACCAGCAATCAGCCCCAGCATTTT. This translates into CASERTTSNQPQHF. J is TRBJ1-5 and V is TRBV5-6, with no clear D. CDR3 length: 14 residues. The V end lost 7 bases, the J end lost 1 base, and 12 bases lay between the germline ends. CDR1 and CDR2 (germline): SGHDT, YYEEEE.